Presented here are 32 T cell receptor beta chains from one specimen sequenced in a study of tumor-infiltrating lymphocytes in primary liver carcinoma. A primer in the constant region served to generate TCR beta cDNA from approximately 460 ng of total RNA. Generation of the TCR beta libraries relied on three nested multiplex PCR rounds using slightly modified ARM-PCR. Primers for the first two PCR rounds were TRBV1-TRBV30 forward primers and a C-beta reverse primer (about 11 cycles per round). One entry per CDR3 protein results from TCRdb running MiXCR on the multiplex PCR reads. The data contain about 74,000 distinct CDR3 sequences, approximately 74% of them singletons. The study co-extracted DNA and RNA from around 20-30 mg of unsorted bulk tissue. Sequences were obtained from liver tumor tissue from sampling region 4. The subset was: tumor region T4, right-lateral pole. The receptors originated from a man aged 35-49 years with primary liver carcinoma and hepatitis B virus infection.

The chain is built from TRBV6-2 or TRBV6-3 and TRBJ2-1; 9 bases match TRBD2. CDR3 length: 19 amino acids. From germline, CDR1 is MNHEY and CDR2 SVGEGT. J gave up 6 bases and V 1 base, and 16 bases lay outside the gene matches. CDR3 in DNA: TGTGCCAGCAGTTACTTTCCGGGAATTGCGGGAGGGCCGTGCAATGAGCAGTTCTTC. Translated: CASSYFPGIAGGPCNEQFF.

Concerning this clonotype: The junction departs from the called germline gene at one end, perhaps through a read error. J is TRBJ1-1 and V is TRBV4-2, with D tentatively TRBD1 (5 bases). Germline loops: CDR1 LGHNA, CDR2 YNFKEQ. This CDR3 has 16 residues. CDR3 sequence: CANSQDSGRVNIEAFF. The DNA of the CDR3 is TGTGCCAACAGCCAAGATTCAGGGAGAGTGAACATTGAAGCTTTCTTT.

CDR3 loop: CASTRGKRSYEQYF. The DNA for the CDR3 is TGTGCCAGCACCCGTGGGAAGAGGAGCTACGAGCAGTACTTC. The rearrangement joins TRBV7-9 to TRBJ2-7, with no clear D. V lost 7 bases, J lost 3 bases, and 16 bases lay in between. Germline lookup yields CDR1 SEHNR and CDR2 FQNEAQ (reference sequence). The CDR3 has 14 amino acids.

Comments on this clonotype: The CDR3 ends on some other residue instead of the conserved phenylalanine or tryptophan, so this is likely a read error. The rearrangement uses TRBV29-1 and TRBJ2-7, with 8 bases that match TRBD2. Germline assignment: CDR1 SQVTM and CDR2 ANQGSEA. The J segment lost 3 bases and the V segment lost 5 bases, leaving 12 bases of the junction unmatched. The CDR3 sequence is 15 residues long. The CDR3 bases are TGCAGCGTTCGACTAGCGAGAGGTTCTCGCTACGAGCAGTACTAC. Translation: CSVRLARGSRYEQYY.

As regards this clonotype: The CDR3 ends on some other residue instead of the conserved phenylalanine or tryptophan, so this is likely a read error. V and J are TRBV4-1 and TRBJ2-3; D might be TRBD2 (6 bases). The germline V gene has CDR1 MGHRA and CDR2 YSYEKL. The CDR3 has 14 residues. Deletions cut 4 bases from V and 3 bases from J, with 11 bases between. The CDR3 protein is CASSLTSGTDTQYL. As DNA, the CDR3 is TGCGCCAGCAGCCTGACTAGTGGGACAGATACGCAGTATCTT.

A remark on this clonotype: Since the CDR3 does not end with the conserved phenylalanine or tryptophan, this likely comes from a read error. The rearrangement uses TRBV29-1 and TRBJ2-1; 11 bases match TRBD1. V trimming: 8 bases; J trimming: 8 bases; junction bases outside the gene matches: 11. Per germline, CDR1 SQVTM and CDR2 ANQGSEA. The CDR3 extends over 14 amino acids. The DNA of the CDR3 is TGCAGCCGACTGCCGGGACAGGGGGTGGATGAGCAGTTCATC. Translated: CSRLPGQGVDEQFI.

This clonotype appeared many times. The final CDR3 position lacks the conserved phenylalanine or tryptophan, pointing to a likely read error. This chain links TRBV12-3 or TRBV12-4 with TRBJ1-1, with 7 nucleotides matching TRBD1. The V gene end was trimmed by 6 bases and the J gene end by 2 bases; junction bases not matched to a gene: 3. The CDR3 consists of 13 residues. Written as DNA, the CDR3 is TGTGCCAGCAGGGGACAGCTCAACACTGAAGCTTTCATT. It is translated as CASRGQLNTEAFI.

This clonotype is a singleton in its sample. The junction differs from germline at one of its ends, possibly a read error. The chain has TRBV11-1 and TRBJ2-7; weak D call: TRBD1 (5 bases). Germline CDR1 and CDR2: SGHAT and FQDESV (reference sequence). There are 18 residues in the CDR3. The CDR3: CASSFNFTRAGQPYEQYF. CDR3 in DNA: TGTGCCAGCAGCTTCAACTTTACCCGGGCAGGGCAACCCTACGAGCAATACTTC. The full variable domain, its missing parts supplied by reference TRBV11-1 and TRBJ2-7, is EAEVAQSPRYKITEKSQAVAFWCDPISGHATLYWYRQILGQGPELLVQFQDESVVDDSQLPKDRFSAERLKGVDSTLKIQPAELGDSAMYLCASSFNFTRAGQPYEQYFGPGTRLTVT.

V usage is TRBV6-1 and J usage is TRBJ2-7; 12 bases map to TRBD2. The germline gives CDR1 MNHNS, CDR2 SASEGT. This CDR3 is built from 15 residues. The CDR3 DNA follows: TGTGCCAGCAAAGGACTAGCGGGGTCCTCGTACGTGCAGTACGTC. As protein: CASKGLAGSSYVQYV.

This clonotype has more than one count but fewer than ten. It may be a read error: a sequence one base away is much more abundant. The chain has TRBV6-5 and TRBJ2-7, with 7 bases aligning to TRBD1. The CDR3 extends over 15 amino acids. After removal of 8 bases from V and 5 bases from J, the junction contained 15 bases not matched to a gene. The germline CDR1 and CDR2 sequences are MNHEY and SVGAGI. This chain's CDR3 is CASRRNPDREHEQYF. The CDR3 coding sequence is TGTGCCAGCCGCAGGAACCCCGACAGGGAGCACGAGCAGTACTTC.

A word on this clonotype: One end of the junction fails to match germline, which may point to a read error. The chain uses TRBV6-5 and TRBJ2-1; 7 bases line up with TRBD2. The CDR3 contains 14 residues. Germline V lookup: CDR1 MNHEY, CDR2 SVGAGI. CDR3 in DNA: TGTGCCGGCAGCCAAGCGGGGATCTACAATGAGCAGTTCTTC. Translated: CAGSQAGIYNEQFF.

Details on this clonotype: One end of the junction varies from germline; a read error may be responsible. This CDR3 reads CTSSPTDRGAYEQYF. The CDR3 nucleotides are TGTACCAGTAGCCCCACGGACAGGGGCGCCTACGAGCAGTACTTC. V usage is TRBV11-2 and J usage is TRBJ2-7; TRBD1 matches 9 bases. The CDR3 runs to 15 residues. Germline CDR1 and CDR2: SGHAT and FQNNGV. Filled out from reference TRBV11-2 and TRBJ2-7, the complete variable domain reads EAGVAQSPRYKIIEKRQSVAFWCNPISGHATLYWYQQILGQGPKLLIQFQNNGVVDDSQLPKDRFSAERLKGVDSTLKIQPAKLEDSAVYLCTSSPTDRGAYEQYFGPGTRLTVT.

This clonotype was picked up a small number of times. The junction and the germline gene differ at one end; a read error may be behind it. This rearrangement joins TRBV30 to TRBJ1-4; the D gene is possibly TRBD1 (5 bases). The CDR3 is 15 amino acids. The germline V gene has CDR1 GTSNPN and CDR2 SVGIG (reference sequence). In DNA form, the CDR3 reads TGTGCCTGGAGCCATACGACAGCAACTTATGAAAAACTGTTTTTT. This sequence encodes CAWSHTTATYEKLFF.

In regard to this clonotype: At one end the junction does not follow the germline gene, possibly because of a read error. The J gene is TRBJ1-6, the V gene TRBV12-3 or TRBV12-4; D gene ambiguous. The CDR3 runs to 16 residues. CDR3 nucleotide sequence: TGTGCCAGCACTCCCAGGATCGGCTCCTATAATTCACCTCTCCACTTT. It encodes CASTPRIGSYNSPLHF.

By share of the sample, this clonotype is large. The chain carries TRBV11-2 and TRBJ1-2; 7 bases align to TRBD1. The germline CDR1 and CDR2 sequences are SGHAT and FQNNGV. J gave up 3 bases and V 5 bases, and 6 bases lay outside the gene matches. The CDR3 sequence is 14 residues long. CDR3 loop: CASSPADRDYGYTF. DNA for the CDR3: TGTGCCAGCAGCCCAGCCGACAGGGACTATGGCTACACCTTC.

This clonotype was observed a single time. A junction end diverges from the germline sequence, so it may reflect a read error. The chain has TRBV6-6 and TRBJ1-2, with D perhaps TRBD1 (6 bases). Germline lookup yields CDR1 MNHNY and CDR2 SVGAGI (reference sequence). The CDR3 length is 14 residues. The CDR3 loop reads CASTPRVGATGYTF. The CDR3 region has the DNA TGTGCTAGCACCCCCAGGGTGGGGGCTACGGGCTACACCTTC.

This clonotype was counted many times. The gene calls are TRBV12-3 or TRBV12-4 and TRBJ2-3; 9 nucleotides line up with TRBD1. The CDR3 is 17 amino acids. V was pared by 3 bases and J by 0 bases, with 7 bases of the junction left unmatched. CDR3 sequence (DNA): TGTGCCAGCAGTTTGGGACAGGGACCTTCTAGCACAGATACGCAGTATTTT. Protein product: CASSLGQGPSSTDTQYF.

Comments on this clonotype: Here the CDR3 omits its conserved ending phenylalanine or tryptophan, so a read error is the likely source. The chain couples TRBV4-2 to TRBJ2-2, with 11 positions matching TRBD1. Germline-derived CDR1 and CDR2 are LGHNA and YNFKEQ. The trim removed 2 bases at V and 4 bases at J, leaving 9 bases unmatched. The CDR3 length is 18 residues. The CDR3 loop is CASSQPGTGGSSTGELFY. DNA for the CDR3: TGTGCCAGCAGCCAACCAGGGACAGGGGGTTCGAGCACCGGGGAGCTGTTTTAT.

About this clonotype itself: Just one base apart from a much larger clone, this may be a read error. The chain joins TRBV6-1 to TRBJ2-7; TRBD2 matches at 13 bases. Germline assignment: CDR1 MNHNS and CDR2 SASEGT. The CDR3 has 15 residues. The chain's CDR3 is CVSSPRTSGGYEQYF. CDR3 DNA sequence: TGTGTCAGCAGTCCCCGGACTAGCGGGGGCTACGAGCAGTACTTC.

J is TRBJ2-2 and V is TRBV10-2; D is possibly TRBD2 (5 bases). V lost 5 bases and J 16 bases, leaving 20 bases between the germline ends. The CDR3 spans 13 residues. In germline, CDR1 is WSHSY, CDR2 SAAADI. CDR3 amino acids: CASSQTLTGEWFF. The CDR3, as DNA: TGCGCCAGCAGTCAAACGCTTACCGGGGAGTGGTTTTTT.

A remark on this clonotype: A read error may account for a junction end that differs from germline. This sequence joins TRBV6-1 and TRBJ1-2; D remains ambiguous. Per the germline V gene, CDR1 is MNHNS and CDR2 is SASEGT. This CDR3 is 12 amino acids long. The CDR3 is CASSAPLYGYTF. For the CDR3, the DNA is TGTGCCAGTAGTGCCCCCCTATATGGCTACACCTTC.

A word on this clonotype: Given a much more abundant clone one base away, this may be a read error. This sequence joins TRBV9 and TRBJ2-5; D remains unclear. The CDR3 sequence is 13 residues long. Germline V gene lookup returns CDR1 SGDLS and CDR2 YYNGEE. CDR3 DNA: TGTGCCAGCAGCCTGGGCGTACAAGAGGCCCAGTACTTC. Protein product: CASSLGVQEAQYF.

As concerns this clonotype: This sequence may be a read error, since a much larger clone differs from it by one base. V usage is TRBV7-8 and J usage is TRBJ2-1, with D unclear. Germline CDR1 SGHVS, CDR2 FQNEAQ. V was clipped by 0 bases and J by 14 bases, with 17 bases between them. The CDR3 spans 14 residues. The CDR3 DNA is TGTGCCAGCAGCTTAGCGCCCAATGACGGTAGAGAGTTCTTC. This sequence encodes CASSLAPNDGREFF.

Notes on this clonotype: This could be a read error, since a much larger clone is one nucleotide away. No conserved phenylalanine or tryptophan is present at the end of the CDR3, so a read error is the likely explanation. V usage is TRBV30 and J usage is TRBJ2-7; the D call may be TRBD1 or TRBD2 (5 bases each). The CDR3 has 13 residues. Germline CDR1 reads GTSNPN; CDR2 reads SVGIG (reference sequence). Trimming removed 0 bases at V and 6 bases at J, with 12 bases between. This CDR3 reads CAWSVWERGEQYL. Written as DNA, the CDR3 is TGTGCCTGGAGTGTTTGGGAGAGGGGCGAGCAGTACCTC.

Turning to this clonotype: No conserved phenylalanine or tryptophan is present at the end of the CDR3, so a read error is the likely explanation. The chain employs TRBV6-5 and TRBJ1-2; D might be TRBD1 (5 bases). This CDR3 is 14 amino acids long. The germline gives CDR1 MNHEY, CDR2 SVGAGI. The CDR3 spells CACSYSGGGDGYTS. Here the CDR3 DNA reads TGTGCCTGCAGTTACTCTGGCGGAGGGGATGGCTACACCTCC.

This clonotype appeared a single time. Mismatch with germline at one junction end may stem from a read error. V usage is TRBV11-2 and J usage is TRBJ2-5; D might be TRBD1 (6 bases). The V gene's germline CDR1 is SGHAT and CDR2 FQNNGV. The CDR3 is 17 residues long. CDR3 region: CASSLVTGGTWQETQYF. For the CDR3, the DNA is TGTGCCAGTAGCTTAGTCACTGGGGGCACTTGGCAAGAGACCCAGTACTTC.

This chain uses TRBV11-2 with TRBJ2-7, with D possibly being TRBD2 (5 bases). The V end lost 11 bases, the J end lost 3 bases, and 23 bases lay between the germline ends. Germline lookup yields CDR1 SGHAT and CDR2 FQNNGV. The CDR3 runs to 15 residues. The CDR3 loop reads CAGTPLGAVHYEQYF. CDR3 DNA sequence: TGTGCCGGCACCCCCTTGGGAGCGGTCCACTACGAGCAGTACTTC. The variable domain in full, completed from reference TRBV11-2 and TRBJ2-7, reads EAGVAQSPRYKIIEKRQSVAFWCNPISGHATLYWYQQILGQGPKLLIQFQNNGVVDDSQLPKDRFSAERLKGVDSTLKIQPAKLEDSAVYLCAGTPLGAVHYEQYFGPGTRLTVT.

This chain links TRBV4-1 with TRBJ1-2, with TRBD1 matching over 8 bases. Looked up from germline, CDR1 is MGHRA and CDR2 is YSYEKL. With V trimmed by 4 bases and J by 3 bases, 10 bases remained unmatched. The CDR3 has 16 residues. As DNA, the CDR3 is TGCGCCAGCAGCCCAAACCAGGGGGCGTCCGACTATGGCTACACCTTC. As protein: CASSPNQGASDYGYTF.

The rearrangement joins TRBV12-3 or TRBV12-4 to TRBJ2-1; D possibly corresponds to TRBD2 (5 bases). The CDR3 spans 14 residues. Trimming shortened V by 5 bases and J by 8 bases, and 16 bases separated the two germline ends. Here the CDR3 DNA reads TGTGCCAGCAGTAGGACTGAAGCTTCCTATGAGCAGTTCTTC. Its protein product is CASSRTEASYEQFF.

The rearrangement uses TRBV7-9 and TRBJ2-1; TRBD2 is a possible D gene (5 bases). Trimming shortened V by 4 bases and J by 9 bases, and 16 bases separated the two germline ends. This CDR3 spans 14 amino acids. The germline CDR1 and CDR2 sequences are SEHNR and FQNEAQ (reference sequence). As DNA, the CDR3 is TGTGCCAGCAGCTATGCGAGAGGGCCAAGTGAGCAGTTCTTC. Translated: CASSYARGPSEQFF.

This clonotype was observed at least ten times. The chain links TRBV6-1 to TRBJ2-1; weak D call: TRBD1 (5 bases). The ends were cut back, 6 bases at V and 2 bases at J, with 8 bases in the middle. The CDR3 totals 13 residues. Germline values: CDR1 MNHNS, CDR2 SASEGT. CDR3 amino acids: CASSDSPYNEQFF. The CDR3 bases are TGTGCCAGCAGCGACAGCCCCTACAATGAGCAGTTCTTC.

Comment on this clonotype: The junction differs from germline at one of its ends, possibly a read error. CDR3: CVSRHGSGIETQYF. The CDR3 DNA reads as TGTGTCAGCAGACATGGTAGCGGCATAGAGACCCAGTACTTC. This chain links TRBV4-2 with TRBJ2-5; tentatively, D is TRBD2 (6 bases). CDR3 size: 14 residues. The germline CDR1 and CDR2 sequences are LGHNA and YNFKEQ.